Below are 32 T cell receptor beta chains sequenced from a single sample in a study of T cell changes during pregnancy in multiple sclerosis. Some clones are missing from TCRdb's copy, which holds only in-frame ones; the method was immunoSEQ multiplex PCR. This table has under 65,000 clones, roughly 93% appearing once. Sequenced material: CD8+ T cells from peripheral blood mononuclear cells, taken in the third trimester of pregnancy. These receptor sequences come from a female donor with multiple sclerosis, enrolled in a pregnancy study.

The chain recombines TRBV9 with TRBJ1-1; 9 bases line up with TRBD1. Trimming took 4 bases from V and 1 from J; bases not matched to a gene: 5. The CDR3 length is 15 residues. Germline V lookup: CDR1 SGDLS, CDR2 YYNGEE. The CDR3 sequence: CASSTGGLGNTEAFF. The CDR3 nucleotides read TGTGCCAGCAGCACAGGGGGCCTCGGGAACACTGAAGCTTTCTTT. Supplemented by reference TRBV9 and TRBJ1-1, the full variable domain reads DSGVTQTPKHLITATGQRVTLRCSPRSGDLSVYWYQQSLDQGLQFLIQYYNGEERAKGNILERFSAQQFPDLHSELNLSSLELGDSALYFCASSTGGLGNTEAFFGQGTRLTVV.

This rearrangement joins TRBV10-3 to TRBJ2-7; D is possibly TRBD1 (6 bases). The CDR3 has 13 residues. V lost 3 bases, J lost 5 bases, and 11 bases lay in between. Germline CDR1 and CDR2: ENHRY and SYGVKD. The CDR3 bases are TGTGCCATCAGTGAAATCAGGGGAGACGAGCAGTACTTC. Translated: CAISEIRGDEQYF.

Here the CDR3 DNA reads TGTGCCAGCAGCTTAGCGCCAGGGTGGGAGTATTTT. Encoded protein: CASSLAPGWEYF. The rearrangement joins TRBV7-9 to TRBJ2-3, with D perhaps TRBD1 (5 bases). The length of the CDR3 is 12 residues. The germline CDR1 and CDR2 sequences are SEHNR and FQNEAQ (reference sequence). V lost 0 bases and J 13 bases, leaving 11 bases between the germline ends.

The chain has TRBV4-1 and TRBJ1-2; TRBD1 agrees at 8 bases. The CDR3 totals 15 residues. From germline, CDR1 is MGHRA and CDR2 YSYEKL. After removal of 1 base from V and 3 bases from J, the junction contained 4 bases not matched to a gene. The CDR3, as DNA: TGCGCCAGCAGCCAAGTCCCGGACAGGGACTATGGCTACACCTTC. As protein: CASSQVPDRDYGYTF.

The chain joins TRBV19 to TRBJ2-2, with 12 bases aligning to TRBD1. V trimming: 4 bases; J trimming: 6 bases; junction bases outside the gene matches: 6. The CDR3 has 16 residues. Germline values: CDR1 LNHDA, CDR2 SQIVND (reference sequence). The CDR3 bases are TGTGCCAGTAGTAGCTCGGGACAGGGGGCCCCCGGGGAGCTGTTTTTT. Amino acids: CASSSSGQGAPGELFF.

This chain connects TRBV30 to TRBJ2-7; 7 bases match TRBD1. Trimming removed 5 bases from V and 7 bases from J; junction bases left unmatched: 8. The CDR3 loop spans 12 amino acids. Germline V lookup: CDR1 GTSNPN, CDR2 SVGIG (reference sequence). In DNA, the CDR3 is TGTGCCTGGGCCCCAGGGGGTTGGGAGCAGTACTTC. Translation: CAWAPGGWEQYF.

The V and J genes are TRBV10-1 and TRBJ2-3; D is uncertain. Trimming left V 2 bases short and J 2 bases short, with 8 bases between. From germline, CDR1 is WNHNN and CDR2 SYGVQD (reference sequence). This CDR3 region has 14 residues. The CDR3: CASSESRLTDTQYF. For the CDR3, the DNA is TGCGCCAGCAGTGAGAGCAGGCTCACAGATACGCAGTATTTT.

The chain joins TRBV6-5 to TRBJ1-2; 8 nucleotides agree with TRBD1. CDR3 length: 15 amino acids. V lost 4 bases and J lost 4; bases outside the gene matches: 8. Germline assignment: CDR1 MNHEY and CDR2 SVGAGI. CDR3 amino acids: CASSFGQGIPYGYTF. The CDR3 region has the DNA TGTGCCAGCAGTTTCGGACAGGGTATCCCCTATGGCTACACCTTC.

J is TRBJ2-7 and V is TRBV5-5, with 9 nucleotides matching TRBD1. CDR1 and CDR2 (germline): SGHKS, YYEKEE (reference sequence). The CDR3 extends over 12 amino acids. V lost 5 bases to trimming and J lost 4 bases; unmatched junction nucleotides: 1. CDR3 residues: CASSGQGYEQYF. The CDR3 region has the DNA TGTGCCAGCAGTGGACAGGGGTACGAGCAGTACTTC.

This clone was recorded a few times. V and J are TRBV10-1 and TRBJ2-2; D is ambiguous. Trimming took off 3 bases at V and 6 bases at J, with 8 bases between the two ends. Per germline, CDR1 WNHNN and CDR2 SYGVQD (reference sequence). This CDR3 spans 13 amino acids. The DNA for the CDR3 is TGCGCCAGCAGTGACGACTTACCCGGGGAGCTGTTTTTT. This sequence encodes CASSDDLPGELFF.

The chain links TRBV6-6 to TRBJ1-2; D possibly corresponds to TRBD1 (5 bases). The CDR3 covers 12 residues. V was clipped by 10 bases and J by 3 bases, with 12 bases between them. Germline lookup yields CDR1 MNHNY and CDR2 SVGAGI (reference sequence). CDR3 in amino acids: CAIRRGDYGYTF. In DNA form, the CDR3 reads TGTGCCATCCGCCGGGGGGACTATGGCTACACCTTC.

The V gene is TRBV13, the J gene TRBJ2-7; no definite D call. The CDR3 extends over 14 amino acids. Germline CDR1 and CDR2: PRHDT and FYEKMQ (reference sequence). Between the trimmed V and J ends, which lost 0 bases and 0 bases, there was a span of 6 bases. CDR3 sequence: CASSLGLSSYEQYF. The CDR3 DNA follows: TGTGCCAGCAGCTTAGGCCTAAGCTCCTACGAGCAGTACTTC.

This clone was counted once. The V call is TRBV27, the J call TRBJ1-5; D might be TRBD1 (5 bases). The germline V gene encodes CDR1 MNHEY and CDR2 SMNVEV (reference sequence). The CDR3 has 13 residues. The V and J ends lost 2 bases and 3 bases respectively, with 5 bases between them. The CDR3 here is CASSLGANQPQHF. CDR3 nucleotide sequence: TGTGCCAGCAGTTTAGGGGCCAATCAGCCCCAGCATTTT.

With respect to this clone: The sample contains more than one DNA sequence encoding this CDR3. The rearrangement uses TRBV27 and TRBJ1-1, with a possible D match to TRBD1 (5 bases). Germline CDR1 MNHEY, CDR2 SMNVEV (reference sequence). Trimming removed 3 bases from V and 0 bases from J, with 5 bases in between. This CDR3 is 13 amino acids long. The CDR3 spells CASSLTVNTEAFF. CDR3 bases: TGTGCCAGCAGTTTGACAGTGAACACTGAAGCTTTCTTT.

The V and J genes are TRBV11-1 and TRBJ1-1, with 8 bases matching TRBD1. Germline CDR1 reads SGHAT; CDR2 reads FQDESV (reference sequence). The length of the CDR3 is 14 residues. The V and J ends lost 1 base and 10 bases, in that order; junction bases with no gene match: 8. DNA for the CDR3: TGTGCCAGCAGCTTAGGCAGGGGGCCGGGGAGAGCTTTCTTT. Translation: CASSLGRGPGRAFF.

The CDR3 loop reads CASRSDSRGTQYF. The CDR3 DNA reads as TGTGCCAGCAGGTCTGACTCCAGGGGCACCCAGTACTTC. This chain joins TRBV5-4 and TRBJ2-5, with D maybe TRBD1 (6 bases). Germline assignment: CDR1 SGHNT and CDR2 YYREEE (reference sequence). The CDR3 covers 13 residues. Trimming shortened V by 5 bases and J by 8 bases, and 16 bases separated the two germline ends.

The chain couples TRBV30 to TRBJ2-3; weak D call: TRBD1 (6 bases). Trimming shortened V by 3 bases and J by 3 bases, and 10 bases separated the two germline ends. CDR1 and CDR2 (germline): GTSNPN, SVGIG (reference sequence). There are 13 residues in the CDR3. CDR3 region: CAWSSQGTDTQYF. CDR3 nucleotide sequence: TGTGCCTGGAGCAGTCAGGGGACAGATACGCAGTATTTT.

About this clone: Other DNA sequences of this sample code for an identical CDR3. The chain is built from TRBV4-3 and TRBJ1-3, with D perhaps TRBD1 (5 bases). Germline V CDR1 and CDR2: LGHNA, YSLEER. The CDR3 sequence is 15 residues long. Trimming shortened V by 0 bases and J by 1 base, and 7 bases separated the two germline ends. The CDR3 bases are TGCGCCAGCAGCCAAGATAGGGGATCTGGAAACACCATATATTTT. Translating it yields CASSQDRGSGNTIYF.

V usage is TRBV7-9 and J usage is TRBJ2-5, with D possibly being TRBD2 (6 bases). This CDR3 is 14 amino acids long. With 0 bases removed from V and 5 bases from J, the gap between germline ends came to 10 bases. Germline loops: CDR1 SEHNR, CDR2 FQNEAQ (reference sequence). Here the CDR3 reads CASSLAIREETQYF. CDR3 sequence (DNA): TGTGCCAGCAGCTTAGCGATCCGGGAGGAGACCCAGTACTTC.

V and J are TRBV27 and TRBJ2-1; 8 bases align to TRBD2. The CDR3 contains 14 residues. Germline CDR1 MNHEY, CDR2 SMNVEV (reference sequence). V was pared by 7 bases and J by 5 bases, with 7 bases of the junction left unmatched. CDR3 DNA: TGTGCCAGCACCCTCAGCGGGAGTAACAATGAGCAGTTCTTC. Translation: CASTLSGSNNEQFF.

The chain uses TRBV21-1 and TRBJ2-5; the table's TRBD2 call for D was not verified on the DNA. TRBV21-1 is tagged as a pseudogene. This CDR3 contains 15 residues. Here the CDR3 DNA reads TGTGCCAGCAGCACGCGACTAGCGGTTCAAGAGACCCAGTACTTC. It is translated as CASSTRLAVQETQYF.

The chain carries TRBV27 and TRBJ1-2; D gene ambiguous. The V gene's germline CDR1 is MNHEY and CDR2 SMNVEV (reference sequence). V lost 0 bases to trimming and J lost 8 bases, with 10 bases between them. The CDR3 consists of 13 residues. The CDR3 DNA reads TGTGCCAGCAGTTTATCACCCGGGTTGGGCTACACCTTC. Protein sequence: CASSLSPGLGYTF.

The chain joins TRBV6-5 to TRBJ2-5; 9 nucleotides match TRBD2. The length of the CDR3 is 15 residues. The trim removed 1 base at V and 4 bases at J, leaving 4 bases unmatched. From germline, CDR1 is MNHEY and CDR2 SVGAGI. The DNA of the CDR3 is TGTGCCAGCAGTTACTTAGCGGGAGCAGGAGAGACCCAGTACTTC. This encodes CASSYLAGAGETQYF.

V and J are TRBV25-1 and TRBJ1-2; D perhaps matches TRBD1 (6 bases). Trimming took off 1 base at V and 5 bases at J, with 14 bases between the two ends. The CDR3 has 15 residues. Germline values: CDR1 MGHDK, CDR2 SYGVNS. In DNA form, the CDR3 reads TGTGCCAGCAGTGAATCCCAGGGGAAGAGTTATGGCTACACCTTC. Translated, it gives CASSESQGKSYGYTF.

The V call is TRBV11-2, the J call TRBJ1-2; D unclear. Germline assignment: CDR1 SGHAT and CDR2 FQNNGV. The CDR3 sequence is 11 residues long. V was cut by 6 bases and J by 4 bases, with 6 bases left in between. For the CDR3, the DNA is TGTGCCAGCAGTTCCGGCTATGGCTACACCTTC. Protein product: CASSSGYGYTF. Supplemented by reference TRBV11-2 and TRBJ1-2, the full variable domain reads EAGVAQSPRYKIIEKRQSVAFWCNPISGHATLYWYQQILGQGPKLLIQFQNNGVVDDSQLPKDRFSAERLKGVDSTLKIQPAKLEDSAVYLCASSSGYGYTFGSGTRLTVV.

The gene calls are TRBV10-2 and TRBJ1-2; no clear D gene. The CDR3 runs to 14 residues. Between the trimmed V and J ends, which lost 2 bases and 6 bases, there was a span of 13 bases. Looked up from germline, CDR1 is WSHSY and CDR2 is SAAADI. In DNA form, the CDR3 reads TGCGCCAGCAGTGAGCTGACCGCTGCGGATGGCTACACCTTC. It yields the protein CASSELTAADGYTF.

The rearrangement uses TRBV30 and TRBJ1-1; D gene uncertain. Germline-derived CDR1 and CDR2 are GTSNPN and SVGIG (reference sequence). This CDR3 has 12 amino acids. Trimming removed 1 base from V and 7 bases from J, with 10 bases in between. CDR3 amino acids: CAWSAYSHEAFF. The CDR3 DNA reads TGTGCCTGGAGTGCCTATTCCCATGAAGCTTTCTTT.

This clone was recorded a few times. The V call is TRBV13, the J call TRBJ1-1; D not certain. The germline CDR1 and CDR2 sequences are PRHDT and FYEKMQ (reference sequence). Trimming took 0 bases from V and 0 from J, leaving 8 bases between them. This CDR3 is built from 15 residues. The CDR3 region is CASSLGRSMNTEAFF. The CDR3 nucleotides are TGTGCCAGCAGCTTAGGCCGAAGCATGAACACTGAAGCTTTCTTT.

The CDR3 DNA is TGTGCCAGTACCCCCCGGGGGTCGGGGTATGGCTACACCTTC. It specifies CASTPRGSGYGYTF. The chain links TRBV19 to TRBJ1-2, with a possible D match to TRBD1 (5 bases). The germline CDR1 and CDR2 sequences are LNHDA and SQIVND (reference sequence). This CDR3 has 14 amino acids. Trimming pared 7 bases from V and 5 bases from J, leaving 17 bases between.

The gene calls are TRBV7-2 and TRBJ2-1; 10 nucleotides line up with TRBD2. Unmatched junction bases numbered 8, after V lost 5 bases and J lost 4 bases. The CDR3 runs 16 residues. Germline V gene lookup returns CDR1 SGHTA and CDR2 FQGNSA. The CDR3 nucleotides read TGTGCCAGCAGCGGACGAAGCGGGAGGGGGTACAATGAGCAGTTCTTC. Protein product: CASSGRSGRGYNEQFF. Combining the CDR3 with reference TRBV7-2 and TRBJ2-1 gives the whole variable domain GAGVSQSPSNKVTEKGKDVELRCDPISGHTALYWYRQSLGQGLEFLIYFQGNSAPDKSGLPSDRFSAERTGGSVSTLTIQRTQQEDSAVYLCASSGRSGRGYNEQFFGPGTRLTVL.

V gene TRBV5-1 combines with J gene TRBJ2-2; TRBD2 matches 9 bases. Per germline, CDR1 SGHRS and CDR2 YFSETQ. The CDR3 loop spans 15 amino acids. J lost 4 bases, V lost 4 bases, and 5 bases had no gene match. The CDR3: CASSPRLAATGELFF. The DNA of the CDR3 is TGCGCCAGCAGCCCGAGACTAGCGGCCACCGGGGAGCTGTTTTTT.

This rearrangement joins TRBV7-6 to TRBJ1-1; no reliable D call. The ends were cut back, 1 base at V and 11 bases at J, with 17 bases in the middle. CDR3 size: 14 residues. Germline-derived CDR1 and CDR2 are SGHVS and FNYEAQ. CDR3 DNA sequence: TGTGCCAGCAGCTTAGAATTGGTGGCAGGTCCCGCTTTCTTT. Protein product: CASSLELVAGPAFF.